This record covers a single T cell receptor beta chain. This specimen belongs to a study of blood T cell repertoires in COVID-19. Overall study context: Samples came from the United States, Italy and Spain, spanning acute and convalescent COVID-19. From T cells, B-cell-depleted T cells, or PBMCs came the material, which was cDNA or gDNA.

In the original processing: How many nucleated cells were present was estimated from reference gene primer amplification. The method was immunoSEQ multiplex PCR; TCRdb's version includes in-frame clones alone and lacks a portion of them. V and J calls and clone size come straight from that table; D and trimming were deduced from the DNA. The sample carries over 250,000 clones, 83% recorded once. The length of the CDR3 is 11 residues. Per germline, CDR1 SGHTA and CDR2 FQGNSA. V was clipped by 6 bases and J by 13 bases, with 13 bases between them. Sequences were obtained from peripheral blood. The chain couples TRBV7-2 to TRBJ2-1, with D possibly being TRBD1 (5 bases). The clonotype was recovered from a woman between 50 and 59 years old who had recovered from COVID-19. The CDR3: CASSLGEIQFF. The CDR3 coding sequence is TGTGCCAGCAGTCTAGGGGAAATCCAGTTCTTC.